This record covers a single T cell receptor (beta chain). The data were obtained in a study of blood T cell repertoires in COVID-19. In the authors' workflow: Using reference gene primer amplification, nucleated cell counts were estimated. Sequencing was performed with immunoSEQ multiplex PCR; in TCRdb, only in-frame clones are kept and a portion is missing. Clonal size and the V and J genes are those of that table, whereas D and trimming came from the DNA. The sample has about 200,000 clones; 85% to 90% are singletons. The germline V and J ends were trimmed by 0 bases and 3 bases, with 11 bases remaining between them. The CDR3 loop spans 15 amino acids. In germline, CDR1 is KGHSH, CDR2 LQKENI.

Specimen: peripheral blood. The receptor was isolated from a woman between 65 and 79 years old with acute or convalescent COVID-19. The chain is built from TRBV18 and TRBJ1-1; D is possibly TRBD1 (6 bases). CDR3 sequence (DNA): TGTGCCAGCTCACCACCGGGTCAGGGGTACACTGAAGCTTTCTTT. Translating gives CASSPPGQGYTEAFF.